Listed below are T cell receptor beta chains from one sample, sequenced in a study of cytomegalovirus exposure and HLA in healthy donors. The protocol was immunoSEQ multiplex PCR, while the TCRdb copy is restricted to in-frame clones and leaves out a portion. This sample carries about 190,000 clones, roughly 80% of them seen once, and the ten largest clones take 1.6%. What was sequenced was PBMCs. These receptors were collected from a woman between 18 and 30 years old in good health and CMV-seronegative. The CDR3 runs from the conserved cysteine through the conserved F or W. D genes are given only for firm matches. Clone sizes are given selectively: once, few, many, or a class where the clone is expanded.

V gene,D gene,J gene,clone size,CDR3 protein,CDR3 DNA
TRBV5-1,TRBD1,TRBJ2-5,.,CASSLGQGRETQYF,TGCGCCAGCAGCTTGGGACAGGGAAGAGAGACCCAGTACTTC
TRBV12-2,.,TRBJ2-1,.,CASRLGGQGGNEQFF,TGTGCAAGTCGCTTAGGGGGACAGGGTGGGAATGAGCAGTTCTTC
TRBV28,.,TRBJ2-7,.,CASSPGHLYEQYF,TGTGCCAGCAGTCCCGGACACCTTTACGAGCAGTACTTC
TRBV5-1,TRBD1,TRBJ2-2,once,CASSPGQGVVGELFF,TGCGCCAGCAGCCCCGGGCAGGGGGTTGTCGGGGAGCTGTTTTTT
TRBV5-6,.,TRBJ1-2,.,CASSLTMNYGYTF,TGTGCCAGCAGCTTAACAATGAACTATGGCTACACCTTC
TRBV6-1,.,TRBJ1-2,once,CASSEAGGGLYGYTF,TGTGCCAGCAGTGAAGCTGGGGGGGGGCTCTATGGCTACACCTTC
TRBV9,.,TRBJ2-1,.,CASSVVVGGTSYNEQFF,TGTGCCAGCAGCGTAGTCGTCGGAGGGACCTCCTACAATGAGCAGTTCTTC
TRBV27,TRBD1,TRBJ2-7,.,CASSFQGALYEQYF,TGTGCCAGCAGTTTTCAGGGGGCCCTCTACGAGCAGTACTTC
TRBV29-1,TRBD2,TRBJ2-7,.,CSVEAPPLAGGPHWNEQYF,TGCAGCGTTGAAGCCCCACCACTAGCGGGAGGGCCCCATTGGAACGAGCAGTACTTC
TRBV4-3,TRBD1,TRBJ1-2,few,CASSQNDRGVYGYTF,TGCGCCAGCAGCCAAAACGACAGGGGCGTTTATGGCTACACCTTC
TRBV9,.,TRBJ1-1,.,CASSVGSGTQNTEAFF,TGTGCCAGCAGCGTAGGTAGCGGGACACAAAACACTGAAGCTTTCTTT
TRBV11-2,.,TRBJ1-6,few,CASSLVRGRNSPLHF,TGTGCCAGCAGCTTAGTCAGGGGCAGGAATTCACCCCTCCACTTT
TRBV9,TRBD1,TRBJ1-5,.,CASSATGVSQPQHF,TGTGCCAGCAGCGCGACAGGGGTCAGTCAGCCCCAGCATTTT
TRBV28,TRBD1,TRBJ2-7,.,CASSSGQGSHYEQYF,TGTGCCAGCAGTTCGGGACAGGGGTCACACTACGAGCAGTACTTC
TRBV19,TRBD1,TRBJ1-2,.,CASSTGGVIDGYTF,TGTGCCAGTAGTACAGGGGGAGTTATAGATGGCTACACCTTC
TRBV10-3,.,TRBJ1-2,.,CAISEFHNQGDGYTF,TGTGCCATCAGTGAGTTTCACAATCAAGGGGATGGCTACACCTTC
TRBV5-4,.,TRBJ1-3,.,CASSLGPDPRGDGNTIYF,TGTGCCAGCAGCCTCGGACCAGATCCCAGGGGAGATGGAAACACCATATATTTT
TRBV4-2,TRBD1,TRBJ1-1,.,CASSQSRTGGAPEAFF,TGTGCCAGCAGCCAAAGTAGGACAGGGGGCGCCCCGGAAGCTTTCTTT
TRBV27,TRBD1,TRBJ2-1,.,CASSWDSGNEQFF,TGTGCCAGCAGTTGGGACAGTGGCAATGAGCAGTTCTTC
TRBV27,.,TRBJ1-5,once,CASSSAGSNQPQHF,TGTGCCAGCAGTTCAGCGGGGAGCAATCAGCCCCAGCATTTT
TRBV7-8,TRBD2,TRBJ2-5,once,CASSLGAGVYQETQYF,TGTGCCAGCAGCTTAGGGGCGGGGGTGTACCAAGAGACCCAGTACTTC
TRBV6-6,.,TRBJ1-6,few,CASSYSTEVHSPLHF,TGTGCCAGCAGTTACTCGACCGAGGTGCACTCACCCCTCCACTTT
TRBV7-9,.,TRBJ2-7,.,CASSLVGSSYEQYF,TGTGCCAGCAGCTTAGTTGGCAGTTCGTACGAGCAGTACTTC
TRBV28,.,TRBJ2-1,.,CASSPPWTANEQFF,TGTGCCAGCTCGCCACCTTGGACAGCCAATGAGCAGTTCTTC
TRBV6-1,TRBD1,TRBJ1-5,.,CASSERQGAFNQPQHF,TGTGCCAGCAGCGAACGACAGGGGGCATTCAATCAGCCCCAGCATTTT
TRBV28,.,TRBJ2-5,.,CASSFTGAKTQYF,TGTGCCAGCAGTTTTACGGGTGCGAAGACCCAGTACTTC
TRBV19,.,TRBJ1-3,few,CASTGIGRGNTIYF,TGTGCCAGTACGGGAATCGGGAGGGGAAACACCATATATTTT
TRBV5-6,.,TRBJ2-4,.,CASSPGAKNIQYF,TGTGCCAGCAGCCCAGGGGCCAAAAACATTCAGTACTTC
TRBV5-4,TRBD1,TRBJ1-2,.,CASGVGGAGGYTF,TGTGCCAGCGGTGTAGGGGGCGCGGGTGGCTACACCTTC
TRBV5-1,TRBD1,TRBJ1-4,.,CASSRERETGGHNEKLFF,TGCGCCAGCAGCCGCGAGAGGGAGACAGGGGGCCATAATGAAAAACTGTTTTTT
TRBV14,.,TRBJ2-3,.,CASSGTGYTQYF,TGTGCCAGCAGCGGAACGGGATATACGCAGTATTTT
TRBV5-6,TRBD2,TRBJ2-1,.,CASTPPAGGRNEQFF,TGTGCCAGCACCCCCCCAGCGGGGGGGCGGAATGAGCAGTTCTTC
TRBV5-4,.,TRBJ2-7,.,CASSLQSSYEQYF,TGTGCCAGCAGCCTACAGAGCTCCTACGAGCAGTACTTC
TRBV6-5,TRBD2,TRBJ2-5,.,CASSYRGGVETQYF,TGTGCCAGCAGTTACCGGGGAGGGGTCGAGACCCAGTACTTC
TRBV6-1,TRBD1,TRBJ1-4,.,CASGDTGQRNEKLFF,TGTGCCAGCGGGGATACGGGACAGAGGAATGAAAAACTGTTTTTT
TRBV27,TRBD1,TRBJ1-4,.,CASSFPDRAKLFF,TGTGCCAGCAGTTTCCCGGACAGGGCAAAACTGTTTTTT
TRBV2,.,TRBJ1-1,.,CASSGRENTEAFF,TGTGCCAGCAGTGGACGGGAGAACACTGAAGCTTTCTTT
TRBV9,.,TRBJ2-2,.,CASSVLRNTGELFF,TGTGCCAGCAGCGTACTGCGGAACACCGGGGAGCTGTTTTTT
TRBV2,TRBD1,TRBJ2-5,.,CASIGTEETQYF,TGTGCCAGCATTGGGACAGAGGAGACCCAGTACTTC
TRBV5-4,TRBD2,TRBJ2-5,.,CASSLTSGGKETQYF,TGTGCCAGCAGCTTAACTAGCGGGGGAAAGGAGACCCAGTACTTC
TRBV2,TRBD1,TRBJ1-6,once,CASNRDSSYNSPLHF,TGTGCCAGCAACCGGGACAGCTCCTATAATTCACCCCTCCACTTT
TRBV29-1,.,TRBJ1-2,few,CSVEGQGRGYTF,TGCAGCGTTGAGGGGCAGGGCAGGGGCTACACCTTC
TRBV7-3,.,TRBJ1-6,once,CASSLGQNSPLHF,TGTGCCAGCAGCTTAGGTCAGAATTCACCCCTCCACTTT
TRBV28,TRBD2,TRBJ2-7,.,CASSIFPGLAGGGDEQYF,TGTGCCAGCAGTATTTTCCCGGGACTAGCGGGAGGTGGGGACGAGCAGTACTTC
TRBV2,.,TRBJ1-1,.,CASIKDRSNTEAFF,TGTGCCAGCATAAAGGACAGATCGAACACTGAAGCTTTCTTT
TRBV19,.,TRBJ2-7,few,CASSSGRNYEQYF,TGTGCCAGTAGCTCCGGGAGAAACTACGAGCAGTACTTC
TRBV29-1,.,TRBJ1-1,few,CSVEITGLSEAFF,TGCAGCGTTGAAATTACAGGGCTTTCTGAAGCTTTCTTT
TRBV7-8,.,TRBJ2-5,.,CASSLAPDGKLQETQYF,TGTGCCAGCAGCTTAGCCCCGGACGGGAAGCTACAAGAGACCCAGTACTTC
TRBV2,TRBD1,TRBJ1-6,.,CASGQDVSSYNSPLHF,TGTGCCAGCGGACAGGACGTAAGCTCCTATAATTCACCCCTCCACTTT
TRBV4-2,.,TRBJ1-5,.,CASSSDRYSNQPQHF,TGTGCCAGCAGCTCCGACAGGTATAGCAATCAGCCCCAGCATTTT
TRBV7-8,TRBD1,TRBJ2-7,.,CASSGGQVGYEQYF,TGTGCCAGCAGCGGGGGACAGGTAGGCTACGAGCAGTACTTC
TRBV7-9,TRBD1,TRBJ2-2,.,CASSRQGSPGELFF,TGTGCCAGCAGTCGACAGGGAAGTCCCGGGGAGCTGTTTTTT
TRBV4-1,.,TRBJ1-6,.,CASSQDPGFNSPLHF,TGCGCCAGCAGCCAAGATCCGGGTTTTAATTCACCCCTCCACTTT
TRBV7-8,.,TRBJ1-5,.,CASSSRPMTVNQPQHF,TGTGCCAGCAGCTCTAGACCGATGACAGTAAATCAGCCCCAGCATTTT
TRBV10-3,.,TRBJ1-1,.,CAISEGALVTEAFF,TGTGCCATCAGTGAGGGGGCTCTGGTAACTGAAGCTTTCTTT
TRBV2,.,TRBJ2-2,.,CASSAGRKKDTGELFF,TGTGCCAGCAGCGCGGGACGGAAAAAGGACACCGGGGAGCTGTTTTTT
TRBV28,.,TRBJ1-4,few,CASLLGGGAEKLFF,TGTGCCAGCCTTCTGGGGGGGGGCGCGGAAAAACTGTTTTTT
TRBV9,.,TRBJ1-3,.,CASSYSGTPSSGNTIYF,TGTGCCAGCAGCTATAGTGGGACACCCAGCTCTGGAAACACCATATATTTT
TRBV28,TRBD1,TRBJ2-2,.,CASTSMDRDREAGELFF,TGTGCCAGCACCTCTATGGACCGGGACAGGGAGGCCGGGGAGCTGTTTTTT
TRBV9,.,TRBJ1-5,.,CASSGGVDNQPQHF,TGTGCCAGCAGCGGGGGGGTTGACAATCAGCCCCAGCATTTT